Below, 31 T cell receptor beta chains from the same sample are listed, as sequenced in a study of early T cells in non-severe SARS-CoV-2 infection. TCRdb redid the calling of the 5' RACE reads with MiXCR, one entry per CDR3 protein. This sample has about 30,000 distinct CDR3 sequences, with about 5.8% found just once. Sequenced input: whole blood. These receptors all stem from an adult who was a healthcare worker with PCR-confirmed SARS-CoV-2 infection or an uninfected control (not recorded which).

The sample holds a few counts of this clonotype. A read error may explain this, as a much larger clone is one base away. This chain uses TRBV4-3 with TRBJ1-1, with a weak D call TRBD1 (6 bases). The CDR3 contains 14 residues. Germline V lookup: CDR1 LGHNA, CDR2 YSLEER. CDR3 protein: CVSSQLQGGTEAFF. The CDR3 DNA is TGCGTCAGCAGCCAGTTACAGGGAGGCACTGAAGCTTTCTTT.

This clonotype showed up just a few times. The V gene is TRBV9, the J gene TRBJ1-6; D is uncertain. V was pared by 0 bases and J by 7 bases, with 5 bases between. CDR1 and CDR2 from the germline V gene are SGDLS and YYNGEE. CDR3 length equals 13 residues. The CDR3, as DNA: TGTGCCAGCAGCGTAGCAAGGAATTCACCCCTCCACTTT. Amino acid sequence: CASSVARNSPLHF.

In this sample, this clonotype turned up many times. The genes are TRBV2 and TRBJ2-1; 10 bases match TRBD1. The CDR3 extends over 15 amino acids. The germline CDR1 and CDR2 sequences are SNHLY and FYNNEI. V lost 7 bases to trimming and J lost 5 bases; unmatched junction nucleotides: 8. CDR3 region: CASKDRGFLNNEQFF. In nucleotides, the CDR3 is TGTGCCAGCAAGGACAGGGGGTTCCTAAACAATGAGCAGTTCTTC.

This clonotype was seen ten or more times. Here the CDR3 reads CSAKGRLQETQYF. The CDR3 DNA reads as TGCAGTGCTAAGGGACGCCTCCAAGAGACCCAGTACTTC. J is TRBJ2-5 and V is TRBV20-1, with D perhaps matching TRBD1 or TRBD2 (5 bases each). From germline, CDR1 is DFQATT and CDR2 SNEGSKA (reference sequence). This CDR3 comprises 13 residues. With 4 bases removed from V and 1 base from J, the gap between germline ends came to 10 bases.

This clonotype was detected a few times. This chain links TRBV15 with TRBJ2-7, with a tentative D call TRBD1 (6 bases). The CDR3 spans 15 residues. The germline V and J ends were trimmed by 3 bases and 3 bases, with 15 bases remaining between them. Germline V CDR1 and CDR2: LNHNV, YYDKDF (reference sequence). The CDR3 nucleotides read TGTGCCACCAGCAGTGGGGGCGGAGCAAACTACGAGCAGTACTTC. Amino acid sequence: CATSSGGGANYEQYF.

Ten or more counts support this clonotype. The chain uses TRBV11-2 and TRBJ2-7; 8 positions match TRBD1. Germline V gene sequence: CDR1 SGHAT, CDR2 FQNNGV. The CDR3 spans 14 residues. Unmatched junction bases numbered 5, after V lost 3 bases and J lost 4 bases. CDR3 sequence (DNA): TGTGCCAGCAGCTTCACCCGACAGGGGTACGAGCAGTACTTC. It codes for CASSFTRQGYEQYF. Together with reference TRBV11-2 and TRBJ2-7, the CDR3 gives the full variable domain: EAGVAQSPRYKIIEKRQSVAFWCNPISGHATLYWYQQILGQGPKLLIQFQNNGVVDDSQLPKDRFSAERLKGVDSTLKIQPAKLEDSAVYLCASSFTRQGYEQYFGPGTRLTVT.

This clonotype was observed at least ten times. The chain has TRBV29-1 and TRBJ2-7, with 10 bases lining up with TRBD1. CDR1 SQVTM and CDR2 ANQGSEA come from the germline V gene. The CDR3 loop spans 12 amino acids. V lost 6 bases, J lost 5 bases, and 4 bases stayed unmatched. CDR3 protein: CSVLGQGNEQYF. The CDR3 nucleotides read TGCAGCGTACTGGGACAGGGGAACGAGCAGTACTTC.

This clonotype was detected ten times or more. J is TRBJ2-7 and V is TRBV28; 10 nucleotides match TRBD2. With V trimmed by 5 bases and J by 6 bases, 7 bases remained unmatched. Per the germline V gene, CDR1 is MDHEN and CDR2 is SYDVKM. The CDR3 consists of 14 residues. CDR3 amino acids: CASSTQSGRVEQYF. The CDR3 DNA reads as TGTGCCAGCAGTACCCAAAGCGGGAGGGTCGAGCAGTACTTC.

The V and J genes are TRBV7-2 and TRBJ2-7; TRBD1 agrees at 7 bases. Unmatched junction bases numbered 17, after V lost 5 bases and J lost 7 bases. The CDR3 runs to 16 residues. Germline CDR1 and CDR2: SGHTA and FQGNSA. The CDR3 region is CASSPKRTWSGGEQYF. CDR3 sequence (DNA): TGTGCCAGCAGCCCGAAGAGGACTTGGTCAGGGGGTGAGCAGTACTTC.

This clonotype was detected a few times. This may come from a read error, since a much larger clone is one base off. The genes are TRBV7-2 and TRBJ2-2; D is unclear. The V gene's germline CDR1 is SGHTA and CDR2 FQGNSA. Trimming stripped 5 bases from V and 9 bases from J, with 13 bases between. The CDR3 is 13 amino acids. The CDR3 region is CASSPYGPRELFF. CDR3 in DNA: TGTGCCAGCAGCCCGTATGGCCCCCGGGAGCTGTTTTTT.

This clonotype showed up many times. The chain couples TRBV20-1 to TRBJ2-2; D is ambiguous. Germline CDR1 DFQATT, CDR2 SNEGSKA (reference sequence). This CDR3 is 15 amino acids long. The ends were cut back, 0 bases at V and 2 bases at J, with 10 bases in the middle. The DNA for the CDR3 is TGCAGTGCTAGAGATCGGCGGACCAACACCGGGGAGCTGTTTTTT. The encoded protein is CSARDRRTNTGELFF.

This clonotype was observed a handful of times. The chain combines TRBV20-1 with TRBJ2-3; 8 nucleotides match TRBD2. The length of the CDR3 is 15 residues. CDR1 is DFQATT, CDR2 SNEGSKA, per germline (reference sequence). V trimming: 8 bases; J trimming: 3 bases; junction bases outside the gene matches: 13. The CDR3 is CSFRGGRPGTDTQYF. The DNA of the CDR3 is TGCAGTTTTCGCGGGGGGCGACCTGGGACAGATACGCAGTATTTT.

This clonotype showed up many times. V usage is TRBV19 and J usage is TRBJ2-7; D unresolved. Germline V gene sequence: CDR1 LNHDA, CDR2 SQIVND (reference sequence). Deletions cut 8 bases from V and 3 bases from J, with 8 bases between. This CDR3 spans 11 amino acids. CDR3 protein: CASGTHYEQYF. As DNA, the CDR3 is TGTGCCAGTGGCACCCACTACGAGCAGTACTTC.

This clonotype was recorded many times. This chain links TRBV5-6 with TRBJ1-4; 7 bases align to TRBD1. The CDR3 runs to 17 residues. The V and J ends lost 4 bases and 10 bases, in that order; junction bases with no gene match: 19. Germline V gene sequence: CDR1 SGHDT, CDR2 YYEEEE. CDR3 protein: CASSHLRTGGMIGKLFF. The CDR3 DNA is TGTGCCAGCAGCCACCTCCGGACAGGAGGAATGATTGGAAAACTGTTTTTT.

This clonotype was observed at least ten times. The chain joins TRBV5-1 to TRBJ2-5, with TRBD2 matching 9 bases. CDR1 and CDR2 from the germline V gene are SGHRS and YFSETQ. V lost 2 bases and J lost 1; bases outside the gene matches: 3. The length of the CDR3 is 15 residues. The CDR3: CASSFSGSSQETQYF. The CDR3 bases are TGCGCCAGCAGCTTTAGCGGGAGTTCCCAAGAGACCCAGTACTTC.

This clonotype was counted at least ten times. This rearrangement joins TRBV30 to TRBJ2-5; D could derive from TRBD1 or TRBD2 (6 bases each). Germline lookup yields CDR1 GTSNPN and CDR2 SVGIG (reference sequence). With 5 bases removed from V and 7 bases from J, the gap between germline ends came to 14 bases. The CDR3 is 12 amino acids. The CDR3 sequence is CAWDSGAGTQYF. CDR3 DNA sequence: TGTGCCTGGGATTCGGGGGCAGGGACCCAGTACTTC.

This clonotype was seen ten or more times. The gene calls are TRBV30 and TRBJ2-1; D may be TRBD1 (6 bases). The germline V gene has CDR1 GTSNPN and CDR2 SVGIG (reference sequence). The CDR3 runs 14 residues. V was pared by 2 bases and J by 5 bases, with 13 bases between. The CDR3 here is CAWSQTGWNNEQFF. Here the CDR3 DNA reads TGTGCCTGGAGTCAAACAGGGTGGAACAATGAGCAGTTCTTC.

In this sample, this clonotype turned up many times. The CDR3 spells CASSRTSGDTDTQYF. In nucleotides, the CDR3 is TGTGCCAGCAGCCGGACTAGCGGGGACACAGATACGCAGTATTTT. V gene TRBV12-3 or TRBV12-4 combines with J gene TRBJ2-3; 12 bases map to TRBD2. V was clipped by 6 bases and J by 2 bases; unmatched bases: 3. The CDR3 extends over 15 amino acids.

The table lists this clonotype with many counts. The rearrangement uses TRBV6-1 and TRBJ2-5, with D unclear. The CDR3 runs to 13 residues. CDR1 is MNHNS, CDR2 SASEGT, per germline. With 0 bases removed from V and 3 bases from J, the gap between germline ends came to 5 bases. CDR3 in DNA: TGTGCCAGCAGTGAAGCCAAGAAAGAGACCCAGTACTTC. It codes for CASSEAKKETQYF.

Ten or more counts support this clonotype. V and J are TRBV12-3 or TRBV12-4 and TRBJ2-6; D ambiguous. The CDR3 loop spans 14 amino acids. The V end lost 4 bases, the J end lost 2 bases, and 6 bases lay between the germline ends. The CDR3 DNA is TGTGCCAGCAGTTACTTCCCTGGGGCCAACGTCCTGACTTTC. Its protein is CASSYFPGANVLTF.

This clonotype was found many times. The chain carries TRBV2 and TRBJ2-5; D unclear. CDR1 and CDR2 (germline): SNHLY, FYNNEI. CDR3 length: 12 amino acids. V shed 6 bases and J shed 2 bases, with 7 bases lying between them. Here the CDR3 reads CASRRTQETQYF. For the CDR3, the DNA is TGTGCCAGCAGACGGACGCAAGAGACCCAGTACTTC.

This clonotype occurred many times. The rearrangement uses TRBV10-3 and TRBJ1-5; D gene uncertain. Germline V lookup: CDR1 ENHRY, CDR2 SYGVKD. The CDR3 length is 12 residues. Trimming removed 11 bases from V and 7 bases from J, with 15 bases in between. In DNA form, the CDR3 reads TGTGCCTCAGGAAGGGAACGACAGCCCCAGCATTTT. This sequence encodes CASGRERQPQHF.

This clonotype was detected many times. The rearrangement joins TRBV12-3 or TRBV12-4 to TRBJ2-7; 13 nucleotides match TRBD2. After removal of 1 base from V and 2 bases from J, the junction contained 2 bases not matched to a gene. This CDR3 spans 16 amino acids. CDR3 nucleotide sequence: TGTGCCAGCAGTTTAGTTGGACTAGCGGGAGCCTACGAGCAGTACTTC. As protein: CASSLVGLAGAYEQYF.

This clonotype was seen repeatedly, ten times or more. V and J are TRBV5-5 and TRBJ1-2, with TRBD1 as a possible D gene (5 bases). The V gene lost 4 bases and the J gene lost 6 bases, with 25 bases spanning the gap. Germline V CDR1 and CDR2: SGHKS, YYEKEE (reference sequence). The CDR3 has 17 residues. Here the CDR3 DNA reads TGTGCCAGCAGCCTGTGGTTTCCGGGACTATCAGAAGATGGCTACACCTTC. Translation gives CASSLWFPGLSEDGYTF.

This clonotype has a count of ten or more. The V and J genes are TRBV11-2 and TRBJ2-7; TRBD1 matches 7 bases. Germline-derived CDR1 and CDR2 are SGHAT and FQNNGV. V shed 1 base and J 0 bases; nucleotides not matched to a gene: 3. The CDR3 loop spans 15 amino acids. The CDR3 coding sequence is TGTGCCAGCAGCTTAGCGGCAGGGGGCTCCTACGAGCAGTACTTC. Its translation is CASSLAAGGSYEQYF. Drawing the rest from reference TRBV11-2 and TRBJ2-7, the complete variable domain is EAGVAQSPRYKIIEKRQSVAFWCNPISGHATLYWYQQILGQGPKLLIQFQNNGVVDDSQLPKDRFSAERLKGVDSTLKIQPAKLEDSAVYLCASSLAAGGSYEQYFGPGTRLTVT.

This clonotype turned up a few times. J is TRBJ2-2 and V is TRBV7-3; 7 bases align to TRBD2. V lost 5 bases and J lost 2; bases outside the gene matches: 11. The CDR3 spans 17 residues. CDR1 and CDR2 from the germline V gene are SGHTA and FQGTGA. CDR3 DNA: TGTGCCAGCAGCCCGCTTCCCGGGACTATAAACACCGGGGAGCTGTTTTTT. Amino acids: CASSPLPGTINTGELFF.

This clonotype has at least ten counts. This chain links TRBV7-9 with TRBJ2-1; 11 nucleotides match TRBD2. This CDR3 has 15 amino acids. Trimming took 4 bases from V and 4 from J; bases not matched to a gene: 3. Germline CDR1 SEHNR, CDR2 FQNEAQ (reference sequence). Here the CDR3 DNA reads TGTGCCAGCAGCTACACTAGCGGGAGTTACAATGAGCAGTTCTTC. The encoded protein is CASSYTSGSYNEQFF. The entire variable domain, with the rest obtained from reference TRBV7-9 and TRBJ2-1, is as follows: DTGVSQNPRHKITKRGQNVTFRCDPISEHNRLYWYRQTLGQGPEFLTYFQNEAQLEKSRLLSDRFSAERPKGSFSTLEIQRTEQGDSAMYLCASSYTSGSYNEQFFGPGTRLTVL.

This clonotype was seen repeatedly, ten times or more. The J gene is TRBJ2-1, the V gene TRBV11-2, with TRBD2 matching over 12 bases. CDR3 size: 11 residues. Unmatched junction bases numbered 6, after V lost 8 bases and J lost 16 bases. Germline assignment: CDR1 SGHAT and CDR2 FQNNGV. The CDR3 loop is CASRWTSGIFF. The CDR3 nucleotides read TGTGCCAGCCGCTGGACTAGCGGGATTTTCTTC.

This clonotype was recorded many times. CDR3 coding DNA: TGTGCCAGCAGCTTTAGTTTGGGACAGAACACCGGGGAGCTGTTTTTT. This sequence encodes CASSFSLGQNTGELFF. This sequence joins TRBV7-9 and TRBJ2-2; D might be TRBD1 (6 bases). The CDR3 covers 16 residues. Trimming removed 3 bases at V and 1 base at J, with 12 bases between. Germline V gene sequence: CDR1 SEHNR, CDR2 FQNEAQ (reference sequence).

Ten or more counts support this clonotype. V is TRBV12-3 or TRBV12-4 and J is TRBJ2-3; possibly TRBD1 for D (6 bases). Trimming pared 2 bases from V and 0 bases from J, leaving 15 bases between. The CDR3 contains 17 residues. The CDR3 reads CASSLPGARASTDTQYF. The CDR3 DNA sequence: TGTGCCAGCAGTTTACCAGGGGCCCGTGCTAGCACAGATACGCAGTATTTT.

This clonotype was detected a few times. The gene calls are TRBV7-2 and TRBJ2-5; possibly TRBD1 for D (6 bases). The CDR3 extends over 13 amino acids. Between the trimmed V and J ends, which lost 6 bases and 5 bases, there was a span of 13 bases. Germline V gene data show CDR1 as SGHTA and CDR2 as FQGNSA. CDR3 DNA: TGTGCCAGCAGTAGAGGACAGTCGGAGACCCAGTACTTC. Amino acids: CASSRGQSETQYF.